This TCR beta chain appears in the sequencing data of a study of early T cells in non-severe SARS-CoV-2 infection. Study context: Sequencing of unsorted whole blood was done on bulk RNA, leaving chains unpaired.

Study-wide points: VDJdb matching skewed toward anti-spike CD8 responses, missing private and CD4 specificities.

This clonotype was seen repeatedly, ten times or more. The target antigen is unknown. Unique molecular identifiers (one per individual cDNA molecule) were attached. TCRdb redid the calling of the 5' RACE reads with MiXCR, one entry per CDR3 protein. The profile shows fewer than 55,000 distinct CDR3 sequences, around 10% of them singletons. The specimen sequenced was whole blood. The source is an adult who was a healthcare worker with PCR-confirmed SARS-CoV-2 infection or an uninfected control (not recorded which).

The CDR3 protein is CSGRTSGDYEQYF. The CDR3 DNA follows: TGCAGCGGCCGCACTAGCGGAGACTACGAGCAGTACTTC. The rearrangement joins TRBV29-1 to TRBJ2-7, with TRBD2 matching over 8 bases. CDR1 is SQVTM, CDR2 ANQGSEA, per germline. CDR3 length: 13 residues. The junction had 8 bases not matched to a gene; V was cut back by 7 bases and J by 3 bases.